The TCR beta chain under discussion was sequenced for a study of T cells in Graves' hyperthyroidism and ophthalmopathy. Study background: Peripheral blood was acquired at first diagnosis, ahead of any therapy whatsoever.

A few counts support this clonotype. The ends were cut back, 6 bases at V and 7 bases at J, with 16 bases in the middle. Per the germline V gene, CDR1 is GTSNPN and CDR2 is SVGIG (reference sequence). CDR3 length equals 13 residues. Newly diagnosed hyperthyroidism, duration under 2 months, in patients aged 18 to 65. Extraction of PBMCs used roughly 9.4 ml of fresh peripheral blood. What was amplified from RNA transcripts were TCR beta CDR3 regions. First-round RT-PCR targeting the TCR CDR3 was performed with the HTBI primer set. MiXCR, run by TCRdb on the multiplex PCR reads, gives a single entry per CDR3 protein. The sample includes under 450,000 distinct CDR3 sequences, roughly 14% of them seen just once.

Source material: blood. This sequence originates from a man aged 30-40 years with Graves' hyperthyroidism that later progressed to Graves' ophthalmopathy. The V call is TRBV30, the J call TRBJ1-5; the D gene is possibly TRBD1 (6 bases). The CDR3 loop is CACQSGGAQPQHF. The CDR3, as DNA: TGTGCCTGCCAAAGTGGGGGGGCCCAGCCCCAGCATTTT.